What follows is one TCR beta chain and its context. Sequencing was performed with immunoSEQ multiplex PCR; in TCRdb, only in-frame clones are kept and a portion is missing. Of 5,500 to 7,000 clones in the sample, 73% were seen once. This sample was included in a study of early stage breast cancer tumors. On the study more broadly: Of some 17 invasive breast tumors, about a dozen were hormone receptor-positive, HER2-negative. Samples were sequenced at around 10-fold average coverage.

Enough DNA from normal breast tissue often took about 85-310 mg. The sequenced sample consisted of normal breast tissue next to the tumor. The receptor was derived from a person in their forties with breast cancer.

CDR3 DNA sequence: TGTGCCAGCAGCTTACAGGAGTACTGGGCTTTAGAGACCCAGTACTTC. It codes for CASSLQEYWALETQYF. The chain joins TRBV7-2 to TRBJ2-5, with unresolved D. The CDR3 length is 16 residues. The germline V gene encodes CDR1 SGHTA and CDR2 FQGNSA. The V end lost 2 bases, the J end lost 4 bases, and 17 bases lay between the germline ends.